This is a list of T cell receptor beta chains from one sample in a study of response to subunit inactivated influenza vaccine. In TCRdb, the RT-PCR reads were re-called with MiXCR into one record per CDR3 protein. The sample lists approximately 730,000 distinct CDR3 sequences; roughly 13% were seen once. The material was PBMCs from blood, obtained less than 15 days before vaccination. All receptors come from a man aged 50-60 years who received an inactivated influenza vaccine. The CDR3 runs from the conserved cysteine through the conserved F or W. Each record gives: D gene, clone size, J gene, V gene, CDR3 protein, CDR3 DNA. A D gene is named only where the DNA matches it firmly. Clone size is given for some rows only: seen once, a few or many times, or a class if the clone is expanded.

- once TRBJ2-7 TRBV11-2 CASSWGPRSYEQYF TGTGCCAGCAGCTGGGGACCGCGGTCCTACGAGCAGTACTTC
- many TRBJ2-7 TRBV29-1 CSVVVGSTYEQYF TGCAGCGTTGTAGTCGGGAGCACCTACGAGCAGTACTTC
- few TRBJ1-2 TRBV5-1 CASSLDPESYGYTF TGCGCCAGCAGCTTGGATCCAGAAAGCTATGGCTACACCTTC
TRBD2 - TRBJ2-3 TRBV6-1 CASIGGGATDTQYF TGTGCCAGCATCGGGGGGGGGGCCACAGATACGCAGTATTTT
- once TRBJ2-7 TRBV12-3/TRBV12-4 CASSLGGQSHYEQYF TGTGCCAGCAGTTTAGGCGGTCAGTCCCATTACGAGCAGTACTTC
- - TRBJ2-5 TRBV20-1 CSANFWYGTGTQYF TGCAGTGCTAATTTCTGGTATGGGACCGGGACCCAGTACTTC
- few TRBJ1-5 TRBV20-1 CSALRGDSNQPQHF TGCAGTGCTCTAAGGGGGGACAGCAATCAGCCCCAGCATTTT
- - TRBJ2-2 TRBV29-1 CSVGGAVTGELFF TGCAGCGTTGGCGGGGCAGTCACCGGGGAGCTGTTTTTT
- - TRBJ2-1 TRBV5-1 CASSPEIRDKIIF TGCGCCAGCAGCCCCGAGATTAGGGACAAGATAATCTTC
- few TRBJ2-7 TRBV5-1 CASSGERADAYEQYF TGCGCCAGCAGCGGGGAACGGGCCGACGCCTACGAGCAGTACTTC
- - TRBJ1-2 TRBV7-2 CASSPASLSNYGYTF TGTGCCAGCAGCCCGGCCAGTTTAAGTAACTATGGCTACACCTTC
TRBD2 - TRBJ2-2 TRBV10-3 CAISDRTSGPGELFF TGTGCCATCAGTGACAGGACTAGCGGACCCGGGGAGCTGTTTTTT
TRBD2 - TRBJ2-1 TRBV6-5 CASTSREVNEQFF TGTGCCAGCACTTCGCGGGAGGTCAATGAGCAGTTCTTC
- - TRBJ2-4 TRBV18 CASSPSGQNIQYF TGTGCCAGCTCACCGTCGGGACAAAACATTCAGTACTTC
- few TRBJ2-7 TRBV10-3 CAISDMGTTYEQYF TGTGCCATCAGTGACATGGGGACCACCTACGAGCAGTACTTC
TRBD1 once TRBJ2-5 TRBV7-9 CASSPETGEETQYF TGTGCCAGCAGCCCGGAGACAGGGGAAGAGACCCAGTACTTC
- - TRBJ2-6 TRBV4-3 CASSQDTGKANVLTF TGCGCCAGCAGCCAAGATACAGGGAAGGCCAACGTCCTGACTTTC
- - TRBJ1-1 TRBV6-1 CASRMRGVNTEAFF TGTGCCAGCAGAATGAGGGGGGTGAACACTGAAGCTTTCTTT
TRBD1 - TRBJ2-1 TRBV5-1 CASSSFRDRVYNEQFF TGCGCCAGCAGCTCGTTCCGGGACAGGGTTTACAATGAGCAGTTCTTC
- few TRBJ1-6 TRBV5-6 CASSLHDRNSPPHF TGTGCCAGCAGCTTGCATGACAGGAATTCACCCCCCCACTTT
- - TRBJ2-3 TRBV5-1 CASSLVGQRTDTQYF TGCGCCAGCAGCTTGGTGGGACAACGAACAGATACGCAGTATTTT
TRBD1 few TRBJ1-2 TRBV11-2 CASSSLDRALIGYTF TGTGCCAGCAGCTCCCTGGACAGGGCGCTTATAGGCTACACCTTC
- few TRBJ2-1 TRBV24-1 CATSGATNTNEQFF TGTGCCACCAGTGGCGCAACAAACACCAATGAGCAGTTCTTC
- many TRBJ2-4 TRBV29-1 CSTKGGTVAKNIQYF TGCAGCACTAAAGGGGGGACTGTAGCCAAAAACATTCAGTACTTC
TRBD2 few TRBJ2-7 TRBV3-1 CASSQELAGVYEQYF TGTGCCAGCAGCCAAGAACTAGCGGGAGTATATGAGCAGTACTTC
TRBD2 once TRBJ2-1 TRBV4-2 CASSRSSGSTVSYNEQFF TGTGCCAGCAGCCGATCTAGCGGGAGTACAGTCTCCTACAATGAGCAGTTCTTC
TRBD1 few TRBJ2-2 TRBV10-3 CAARQGSTGELFF TGTGCCGCCCGACAGGGAAGCACCGGGGAGCTGTTTTTT
- few TRBJ2-1 TRBV27 CASSSASWQGGYNEQFF TGTGCCAGCAGCTCAGCCTCTTGGCAGGGGGGCTACAATGAGCAGTTCTTC
- - TRBJ2-3 TRBV4-2 CASSQDFKGGLYTDTQYF TGTGCCAGCAGCCAAGATTTCAAGGGGGGGCTTTATACAGATACGCAGTATTTT
- - TRBJ1-1 TRBV6-1 CASSPFPGRSTEAFF TGTGCCAGCAGCCCATTTCCGGGGAGGTCCACTGAAGCTTTCTTT
- few TRBJ1-3 TRBV3-1 CASSQDLGHAAGTIYF TGTGCCAGCAGCCAAGATTTGGGACACGCGGCGGGCACCATATATTTT
TRBD2 - TRBJ2-1 TRBV11-2 CASSFRSPGGGSYNEQFF TGTGCCAGCAGCTTTAGGTCTCCGGGAGGAGGGTCCTACAATGAGCAGTTCTTC
- few TRBJ2-5 TRBV1 CTSSYETQYF TGCACCAGCAGCTATGAGACCCAGTACTTC
- - TRBJ1-1 TRBV15 CATSRDQVNTEAFF TGTGCCACCAGCAGAGATCAGGTGAACACTGAAGCTTTCTTT
TRBD2 - TRBJ2-7 TRBV7-8 CASSLSAGGPDEQYF TGTGCCAGCAGCTTATCAGCGGGAGGGCCCGACGAGCAGTACTTC
TRBD1 few TRBJ2-5 TRBV6-2/TRBV6-3 CASSLTRQGRTETQYF TGTGCCAGCAGCCTCACCCGACAGGGAAGAACAGAGACCCAGTACTTC
TRBD1 few TRBJ1-2 TRBV6-1 CASSRKTGGYGYTF TGTGCCAGCAGTCGAAAGACAGGGGGCTATGGCTACACCTTC
- - TRBJ2-5 TRBV20-1 CSARERAGWETQYF TGCAGTGCTAGAGAAAGGGCAGGTTGGGAGACCCAGTACTTC
TRBD2 few TRBJ2-1 TRBV20-1 CSARLAPGLAPDYNEQFF TGCAGTGCTAGGCTCGCCCCGGGACTAGCACCCGACTACAATGAGCAGTTCTTC
TRBD1 - TRBJ1-1 TRBV9 CASSPGGGTNTEAFF TGTGCCAGCAGCCCAGGGGGGGGGACGAACACTGAAGCTTTCTTT
- - TRBJ2-7 TRBV6-2/TRBV6-3 CASSYSQSGTYEQYF TGTGCCAGCAGTTACTCTCAGAGTGGGACCTACGAGCAGTACTTC
- - TRBJ1-3 TRBV5-1 CASSLDVGSGNTIYF TGCGCCAGCAGCTTGGACGTGGGCTCTGGAAACACCATATATTTT